This T cell receptor (beta chain) was identified in a study of T-cell reconstitution after alpha-beta-depleted transplantation in children. Germline-derived CDR1 and CDR2 are SEHNR and FQNEAQ (reference sequence). The CDR3 runs 13 residues. Trimming took 2 bases from V and 4 from J, leaving 6 bases between them. This clonotype was seen many times. Its target is not known. Study-level findings and limits: Alpha-beta T cells present about two months after transplant were reported to originate from several hundred expanded graft clones. Once a year had passed after transplant, T-cell counts and diversity came mostly from newly produced T cells. For some patients, TCRbeta diversity was high at day 60 because of recipient T cells and thymic progenitors that survived.

Construction of the TCRbeta library involved unique molecular identifiers. MiXCR was run by TCRdb on the PCR reads, yielding one entry per CDR3 protein. This sample has hundreds of thousands of distinct CDR3 sequences, with 11% found just once. The sample was peripheral blood, taken 180 days after TCRalphabeta/CD19-depleted stem cell transplant. The sequence was obtained from a male patient aged 2-10 years who had a stem cell transplant for chronic granulomatous disease, so the T cells may come from the graft donor. The genes are TRBV7-9 and TRBJ2-1; D gene unclear. The CDR3 sequence: CASSLPVYNEQFF. DNA of the CDR3: TGTGCCAGCAGCTTACCCGTTTACAATGAGCAGTTCTTC.